This passage covers 2 T cell receptor beta chains from one sample sequenced in a study of T cell repertoires in cytomegalovirus infection (dated 2019 in TCRdb). The instrument given in TCRdb is Illumina HiSeq 1500. In-frame beta chains were kept once TCRdb had trimmed the public reads at Q25 with fastp and called clones with MiXCR. Every distinct CDR3 protein forms one entry, paired with its most common genes and DNA. In this sample the table shows tens of thousands of distinct CDR3 sequences, 20% of which occur a single time. Clones ranked in the top ten supply approximately 17% of the sample. Their antigens are not known. The specimen sequenced was PBMCs, sequenced either directly or after in vitro stimulation (not recorded which). These receptors all come from a human donor in good health (CMV status not recorded). Some clones in this sample may be carry-over from other donors' samples.

At least ten counts were recorded for this clonotype. V is TRBV7-2 and J is TRBJ1-1, with D uncertain. The CDR3 loop spans 14 amino acids. Germline CDR1 and CDR2: SGHTA and FQGNSA. V lost 2 bases, J lost 1 base, and 8 bases lay in between. The CDR3 region has the DNA TGTGCCAGCAGCTTAAGAGTCTGGAACACTGAAGCTTTCTTT. Translation gives CASSLRVWNTEAFF.

This clonotype was observed a few times. The rearrangement joins TRBV5-4 to TRBJ2-1; a possible D gene is TRBD2 (5 bases). CDR3 length: 15 residues. V lost 2 bases and J 7 bases, leaving 16 bases between the germline ends. Germline V CDR1 and CDR2: SGHNT, YYREEE (reference sequence). As DNA, the CDR3 is TGTGCCAGCAGCTTTAGATCGGGATCTGTAAATGAGCAGTTCTTC. Amino acids: CASSFRSGSVNEQFF.